One sample yielded the 7 T cell receptor beta chains listed below, sequenced in a study of blood T cell repertoires in COVID-19 (dated by TCRdb to about 2020). Library prep was done by the immunoSEQ multiplex PCR assay. TCRdb took over this immuneACCESS table, retaining in-frame rearrangements with V and J assigned. Such tables are incomplete; in checked studies, under half of the missing clones stem from an unresolved V gene, and the remainder is unexplained. This sample holds about 300,000 clones; approximately 81% were observed only once. 1.5% to 2% of the sample is in the top ten clones. The sample was PBMCs or T cells enriched from blood (not recorded which). These receptors were taken from a young woman who had been exposed to COVID-19.

The rearrangement uses TRBV21-1 and TRBJ2-1; the D call TRBD1 from the table was never checked on the DNA. TRBV21-1 is a recognized pseudogene. The CDR3 consists of 16 residues. CDR3 loop: CASSKGMDRGYNEQFF. The DNA for the CDR3 is TGTGCCAGCAGCAAAGGTATGGACAGGGGTTACAATGAGCAGTTCTTC.

Comment on this clone: Other DNA sequences in the sample encode the same CDR3. This chain links TRBV9 with TRBJ1-1; D is undetermined. The germline V and J ends were trimmed by 2 bases and 1 base, with 6 bases remaining between them. Germline V gene sequence: CDR1 SGDLS, CDR2 YYNGEE. The CDR3 length is 13 residues. The CDR3 DNA is TGTGCCAGCAGCGTCGTAGCGAACACTGAAGCTTTCTTT. Amino acid sequence: CASSVVANTEAFF.

The chain recombines TRBV3-1 (or the pseudogene TRBV3-2) with TRBJ1-3, with 8 bases matching TRBD1. The CDR3 runs 12 residues. Germline values: CDR1 LGHDT, CDR2 YNNKEL (reference sequence). V lost 10 bases, J lost 2 bases, and 1 base stayed unmatched. CDR3 protein: CAIQGAGNTIYF. The CDR3 DNA reads TGTGCCATACAGGGGGCTGGAAACACCATATATTTT.

This rearrangement joins TRBV5-1 to TRBJ2-4, with 10 bases that match TRBD1. Per germline, CDR1 SGHRS and CDR2 YFSETQ. There are 16 residues in the CDR3. With 4 bases clipped from V and 0 bases from J, the junction kept 4 bases outside the gene matches. The CDR3 nucleotides are TGCGCCAGCAGCCCGGGGACAGGGGAAGCCAAAAACATTCAGTACTTC. As protein: CASSPGTGEAKNIQYF.

V usage is TRBV29-1 and J usage is TRBJ2-3, with D possibly matching TRBD2 (5 bases). The CDR3 is 15 amino acids. Looked up from germline, CDR1 is SQVTM and CDR2 is ANQGSEA. V was trimmed by 3 bases and J by 0 bases, leaving 13 bases between them. The CDR3 DNA follows: TGCAGCGTTGATAGCGCGACCGAAAGCACAGATACGCAGTATTTT. Encoded protein: CSVDSATESTDTQYF.

The rearrangement links TRBV28 to TRBJ2-7; D may be TRBD2 (5 bases). This CDR3 spans 15 amino acids. V lost 6 bases to trimming and J lost 0 bases, with 15 bases between them. Germline V lookup: CDR1 MDHEN, CDR2 SYDVKM. The CDR3 protein is CASSFIGVNSYEQYF. DNA for the CDR3: TGTGCCAGCAGCTTTATCGGGGTCAACTCCTACGAGCAGTACTTC.

The chain combines TRBV29-1 with TRBJ1-4, with D unclear. Germline V lookup: CDR1 SQVTM, CDR2 ANQGSEA. This CDR3 has 13 amino acids. The V end was cut by 3 bases, the J end by 0 bases, with 5 bases between. The CDR3 DNA sequence: TGCAGCGTTGATATGTCAACTAATGAAAAACTGTTTTTT. It codes for CSVDMSTNEKLFF.